A single sample is the source of the 5 T cell receptor beta chains below, sequenced in a study of technical replicates of blood from a handful of donors (dated by TCRdb to about 2017). Libraries were constructed by the immunoSEQ multiplex PCR assay. TCRdb limited this immuneACCESS table to in-frame rearrangements with V and J called. A share of clones is missing; checked studies link under half to unresolved V genes, and the rest is unexplained. This sample comprises roughly 80,000 clones, about 94% of them detected only once. The top ten constitute about 0.4% of the sample. The sequencing input was T cells isolated from PBMCs. Every receptor here comes from a human donor in good health.

The V call is TRBV30, the J call TRBJ1-2; maybe TRBD1 (5 bases). Trimming cost V 0 bases and J 6 bases, with 11 bases left between them. This CDR3 is built from 13 residues. Germline V gene sequence: CDR1 GTSNPN, CDR2 SVGIG (reference sequence). The CDR3 DNA reads as TGTGCCTGGAGTGTGGGGGGGTGGGATGGCTACACCTTC. This sequence encodes CAWSVGGWDGYTF. Based on the CDR3 plus reference TRBV30 and TRBJ1-2, the full variable domain is SQTIHQWPATLVQPVGSPLSLECTVEGTSNPNLYWYRQAAGRGLQLLFYSVGIGQISSEVPQNLSASRPQDRQFILSSKKLLLSDSGFYLCAWSVGGWDGYTFGSGTRLTVV.

The chain has TRBV14 and TRBJ2-1, with D tentatively TRBD2 (6 bases). This CDR3 spans 17 amino acids. With 1 base removed from V and 3 bases from J, the gap between germline ends came to 16 bases. Germline V gene lookup returns CDR1 SGHDN and CDR2 FVKESK. The DNA of the CDR3 is TGTGCCAGCAGCCAAGTTTCTTCCCTGGGGGGCTACAATGAGCAGTTCTTC. Amino acids: CASSQVSSLGGYNEQFF.

The chain couples TRBV2 to TRBJ2-1; perhaps TRBD2 as D (6 bases). CDR1 and CDR2 (germline): SNHLY, FYNNEI. Trimming stripped 6 bases from V and 7 bases from J, with 13 bases between. CDR3 size: 13 residues. In nucleotides, the CDR3 is TGTGCCAGCAGCCACGACCTAGCGAATGAGCAGTTCTTC. This gives the protein CASSHDLANEQFF. Together with reference TRBV2 and TRBJ2-1, the CDR3 gives the full variable domain: EPEVTQTPSHQVTQMGQEVILRCVPISNHLYFYWYRQILGQKVEFLVSFYNNEISEKSEIFDDQFSVERPDGSNFTLKIRSTKLEDSAMYFCASSHDLANEQFFGPGTRLTVL.

V gene TRBV5-1 combines with J gene TRBJ2-5; TRBD1 aligns across 10 bases. J gave up 6 bases and V 3 bases, and 5 bases lay outside the gene matches. Germline CDR1 and CDR2: SGHRS and YFSETQ. The CDR3 totals 14 residues. The CDR3 spells CASSWGTGEQTQYF. The CDR3 nucleotides are TGCGCCAGCAGCTGGGGGACAGGGGAACAGACCCAGTACTTC.

This sequence joins TRBV5-5 and TRBJ2-7; 7 bases are shared with TRBD1. Germline lookup yields CDR1 SGHKS and CDR2 YYEKEE (reference sequence). The CDR3 consists of 15 residues. J lost 0 bases, V lost 1 base, and 4 bases had no gene match. CDR3 in amino acids: CASSLFGDSSYEQYF. In DNA, the CDR3 is TGTGCCAGCAGCTTGTTCGGGGACAGCTCCTACGAGCAGTACTTC. The full variable domain, its missing parts supplied by reference TRBV5-5 and TRBJ2-7, is DAGVTQSPTHLIKTRGQQVTLRCSPISGHKSVSWYQQVLGQGPQFIFQYYEKEERGRGNFPDRFSARQFPNYSSELNVNALLLGDSALYLCASSLFGDSSYEQYFGPGTRLTVT.